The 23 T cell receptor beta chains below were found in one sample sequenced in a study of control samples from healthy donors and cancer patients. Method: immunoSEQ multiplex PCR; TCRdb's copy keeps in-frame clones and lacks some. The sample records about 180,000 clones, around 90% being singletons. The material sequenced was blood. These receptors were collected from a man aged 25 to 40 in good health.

CDR3 DNA sequence: TGTGCCAGCAGCTTAACGGGGGGTGGAGGAGAAAAACTGTTTTTT. Translating it yields CASSLTGGGGEKLFF. This chain links TRBV7-3 with TRBJ1-4, with a possible D match to TRBD1 (5 bases). This CDR3 has 15 amino acids. V shed 0 bases and J shed 8 bases, with 13 bases lying between them. CDR1 is SGHTA and CDR2 is FQGTGA in the germline V gene. Filled out from reference TRBV7-3 and TRBJ1-4, the complete variable domain reads GAGVSQTPSNKVTEKGKYVELRCDPISGHTALYWYRQSLGQGPEFLIYFQGTGAADDSGLPNDRFFAVRPEGSVSTLKIQRTERGDSAVYLCASSLTGGGGEKLFFGSGTQLSVL.

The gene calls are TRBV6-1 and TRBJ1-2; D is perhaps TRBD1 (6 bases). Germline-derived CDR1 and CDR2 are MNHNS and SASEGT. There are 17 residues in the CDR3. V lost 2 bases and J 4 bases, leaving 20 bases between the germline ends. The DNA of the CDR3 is TGTGCCAGCAGTGAAACCCGACAGGACCCTTGGGGCTATGGCTACACCTTC. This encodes CASSETRQDPWGYGYTF.

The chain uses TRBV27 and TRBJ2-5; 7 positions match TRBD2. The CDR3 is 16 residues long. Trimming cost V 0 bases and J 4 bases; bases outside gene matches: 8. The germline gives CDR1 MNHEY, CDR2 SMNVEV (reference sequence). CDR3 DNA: TGTGCCAGCAGTTTATCGGCCGCCGGGGGGAGAGAGACCCAGTACTTC. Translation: CASSLSAAGGRETQYF.

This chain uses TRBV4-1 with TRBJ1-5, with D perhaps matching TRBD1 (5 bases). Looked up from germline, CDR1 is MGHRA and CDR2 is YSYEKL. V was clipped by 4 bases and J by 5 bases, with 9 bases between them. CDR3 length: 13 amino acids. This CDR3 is CASSPGTDQPQHF. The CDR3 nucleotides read TGCGCCAGCAGCCCAGGGACTGATCAGCCCCAGCATTTT.

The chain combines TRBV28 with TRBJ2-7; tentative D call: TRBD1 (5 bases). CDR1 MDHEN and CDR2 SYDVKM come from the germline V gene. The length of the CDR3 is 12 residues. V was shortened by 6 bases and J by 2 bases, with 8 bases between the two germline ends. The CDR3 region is CASSSDTYEQYF. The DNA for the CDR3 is TGTGCCAGCAGCTCGGACACCTACGAGCAGTACTTC.

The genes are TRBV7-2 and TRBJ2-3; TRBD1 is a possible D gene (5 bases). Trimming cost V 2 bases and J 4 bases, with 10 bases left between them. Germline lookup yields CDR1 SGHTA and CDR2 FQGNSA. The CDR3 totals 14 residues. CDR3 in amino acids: CASSLIRVSDTQYF. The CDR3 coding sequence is TGTGCCAGCAGCTTAATCAGGGTCTCAGATACGCAGTATTTT.

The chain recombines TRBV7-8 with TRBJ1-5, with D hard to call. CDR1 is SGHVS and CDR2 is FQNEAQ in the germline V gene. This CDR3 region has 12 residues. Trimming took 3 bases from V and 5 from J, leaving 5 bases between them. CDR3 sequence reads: CASSFFDQPQHF. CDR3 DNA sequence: TGTGCCAGCAGCTTCTTCGATCAGCCCCAGCATTTT.

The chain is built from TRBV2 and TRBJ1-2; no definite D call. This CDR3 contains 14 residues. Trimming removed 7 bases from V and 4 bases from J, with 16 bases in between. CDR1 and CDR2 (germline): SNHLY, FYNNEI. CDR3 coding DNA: TGTGCCAGCACTGGGCGGAGAGACCTCTATGGCTACACCTTC. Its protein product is CASTGRRDLYGYTF.

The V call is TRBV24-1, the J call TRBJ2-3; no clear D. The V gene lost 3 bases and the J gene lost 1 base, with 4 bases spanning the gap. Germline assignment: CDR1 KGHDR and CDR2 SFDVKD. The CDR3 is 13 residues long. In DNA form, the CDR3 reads TGTGCCACCAGTGATCTACGCACAGATACGCAGTATTTT. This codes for CATSDLRTDTQYF.

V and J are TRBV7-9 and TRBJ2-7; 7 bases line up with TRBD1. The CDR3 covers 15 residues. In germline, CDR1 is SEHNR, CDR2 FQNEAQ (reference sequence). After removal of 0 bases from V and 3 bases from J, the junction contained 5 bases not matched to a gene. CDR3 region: CASSLAMTGNYEQYF. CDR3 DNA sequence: TGTGCCAGCAGCTTAGCGATGACAGGGAACTACGAGCAGTACTTC.

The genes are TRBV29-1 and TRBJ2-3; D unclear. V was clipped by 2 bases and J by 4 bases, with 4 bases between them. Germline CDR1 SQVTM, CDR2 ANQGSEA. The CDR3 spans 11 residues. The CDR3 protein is CSVEWADTQYF. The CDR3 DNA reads TGCAGCGTTGAATGGGCAGATACGCAGTATTTT.

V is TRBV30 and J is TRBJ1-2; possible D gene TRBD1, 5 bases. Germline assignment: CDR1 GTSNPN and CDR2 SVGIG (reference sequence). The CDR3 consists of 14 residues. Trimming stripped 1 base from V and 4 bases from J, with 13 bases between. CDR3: CAWSEGHLFYGYTF. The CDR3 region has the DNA TGTGCCTGGAGTGAAGGACATTTATTCTATGGCTACACCTTC.

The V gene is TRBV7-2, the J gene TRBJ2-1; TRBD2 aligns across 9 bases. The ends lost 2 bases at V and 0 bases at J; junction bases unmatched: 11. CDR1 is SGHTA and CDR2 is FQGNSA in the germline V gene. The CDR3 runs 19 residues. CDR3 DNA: TGTGCCAGCAGCTTACCTCTAGCGGGACCCCTTAGCTCCTACAATGAGCAGTTCTTC. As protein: CASSLPLAGPLSSYNEQFF.

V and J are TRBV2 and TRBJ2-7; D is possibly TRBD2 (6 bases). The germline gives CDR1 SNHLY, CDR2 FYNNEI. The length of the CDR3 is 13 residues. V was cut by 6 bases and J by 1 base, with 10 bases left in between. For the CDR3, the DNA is TGTGCCAGCAGACGCGGGATTTCCTACGAGCAGTACTTC. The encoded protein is CASRRGISYEQYF.

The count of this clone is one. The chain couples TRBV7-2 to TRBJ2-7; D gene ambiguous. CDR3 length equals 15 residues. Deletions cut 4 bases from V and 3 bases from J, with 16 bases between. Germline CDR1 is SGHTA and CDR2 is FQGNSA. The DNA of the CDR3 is TGTGCCAGCAGCTCTCCCTCCCCAGGTAACTACGAGCAGTACTTC. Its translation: CASSSPSPGNYEQYF. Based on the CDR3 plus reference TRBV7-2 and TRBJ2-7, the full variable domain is GAGVSQSPSNKVTEKGKDVELRCDPISGHTALYWYRQSLGQGLEFLIYFQGNSAPDKSGLPSDRFSAERTGGSVSTLTIQRTQQEDSAVYLCASSSPSPGNYEQYFGPGTRLTVT.

CDR3 in amino acids: CASSLPRLLLYF. The CDR3 DNA reads TGTGCCAGCAGCCTACCCCGTTTGCTTTTGTATTTT. The chain joins TRBV27 to TRBJ1-3; D uncertain. V gave up 6 bases and J gave up 16 bases, with 19 bases separating them. The germline gives CDR1 MNHEY, CDR2 SMNVEV (reference sequence). The CDR3 is 12 amino acids.

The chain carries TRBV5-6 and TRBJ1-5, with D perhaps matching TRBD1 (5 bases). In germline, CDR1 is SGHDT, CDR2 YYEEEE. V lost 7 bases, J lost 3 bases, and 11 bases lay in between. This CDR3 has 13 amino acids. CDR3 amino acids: CASARGLNQPQHF. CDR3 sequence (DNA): TGTGCCAGCGCCCGGGGACTCAATCAGCCCCAGCATTTT.

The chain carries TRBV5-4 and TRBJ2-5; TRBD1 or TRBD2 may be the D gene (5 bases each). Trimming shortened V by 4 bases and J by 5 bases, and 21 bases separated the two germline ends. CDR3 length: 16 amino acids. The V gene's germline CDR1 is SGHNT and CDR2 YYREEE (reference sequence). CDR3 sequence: CASSIGAGVRGETQYF. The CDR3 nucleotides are TGTGCCAGCAGCATTGGGGCGGGCGTTAGAGGGGAGACCCAGTACTTC.

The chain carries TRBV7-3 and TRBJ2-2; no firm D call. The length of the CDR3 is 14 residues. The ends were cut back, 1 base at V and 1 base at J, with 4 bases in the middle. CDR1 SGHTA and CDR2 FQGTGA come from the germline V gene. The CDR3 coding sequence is TGTGCCAGCAGCTTAAACAGGAACACCGGGGAGCTGTTTTTT. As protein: CASSLNRNTGELFF.

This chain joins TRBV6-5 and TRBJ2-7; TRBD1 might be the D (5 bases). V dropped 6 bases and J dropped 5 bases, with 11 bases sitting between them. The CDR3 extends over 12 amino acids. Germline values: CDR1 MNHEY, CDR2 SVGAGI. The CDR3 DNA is TGTGCCAGCAGGGCCGGACAACACGAGCAGTACTTC. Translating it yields CASRAGQHEQYF.

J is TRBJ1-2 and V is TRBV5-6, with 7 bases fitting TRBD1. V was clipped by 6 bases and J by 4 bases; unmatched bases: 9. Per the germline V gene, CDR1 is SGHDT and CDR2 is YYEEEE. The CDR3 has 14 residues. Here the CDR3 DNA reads TGTGCCAGCACCCTACTAGCAGGGGGCTATGGCTACACCTTC. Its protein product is CASTLLAGGYGYTF.

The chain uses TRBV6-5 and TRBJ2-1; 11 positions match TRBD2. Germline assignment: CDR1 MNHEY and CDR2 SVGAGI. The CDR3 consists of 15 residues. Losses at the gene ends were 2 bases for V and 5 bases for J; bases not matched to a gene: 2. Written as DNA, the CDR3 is TGTGCCAGCAGTTACACTAGCGGGAGCCACAATGAGCAGTTCTTC. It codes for CASSYTSGSHNEQFF.

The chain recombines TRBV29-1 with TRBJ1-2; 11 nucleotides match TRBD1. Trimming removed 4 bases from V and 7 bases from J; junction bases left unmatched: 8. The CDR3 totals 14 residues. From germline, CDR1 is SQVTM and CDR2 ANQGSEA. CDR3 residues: CSVGPGQGASGYTF. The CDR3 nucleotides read TGCAGCGTTGGGCCCGGACAGGGGGCCTCTGGCTACACCTTC.